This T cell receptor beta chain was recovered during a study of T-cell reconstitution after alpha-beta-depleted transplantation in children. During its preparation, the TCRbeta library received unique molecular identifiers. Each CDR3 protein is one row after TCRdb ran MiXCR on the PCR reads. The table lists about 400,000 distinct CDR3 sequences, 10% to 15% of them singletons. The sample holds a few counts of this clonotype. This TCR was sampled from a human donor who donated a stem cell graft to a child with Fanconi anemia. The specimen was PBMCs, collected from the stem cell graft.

CDR3 amino acids: CASRRDVEVFFGYTF. CDR3 sequence (DNA): TGTGCCAGCAGGAGGGATGTAGAAGTATTTTTTGGCTACACCTTC. The V and J genes are TRBV2 and TRBJ1-2; D is unclear. Trimming removed 6 bases from V and 7 bases from J, with 21 bases in between. CDR1 is SNHLY, CDR2 FYNNEI, per germline. The CDR3 extends over 15 amino acids.